The T cell receptor (beta chain) described here comes from a study of shared clonotypes between healthy human individuals. Whole-study results and caveats: Clonotypes which were not shared had lower generation probabilities than clonotypes that all four donors shared.

Profiled with immunoSEQ multiplex PCR; TCRdb holds only in-frame clones, not every one. This table has some 1,600,000 clones, 95% to 99% appearing once. Germline CDR1 and CDR2: SNHLY and FYNNEI. CDR3 length: 16 residues. The V gene end was trimmed by 6 bases and the J gene end by 3 bases; junction bases not matched to a gene: 11. Concerning this clone: Its cognate antigen is unknown.

The sequence was obtained from a man younger than 40 in good health. The chain is built from TRBV2 and TRBJ1-2, with 9 bases aligning to TRBD1. Sequences were obtained from naive CD4+ T cells sorted from blood. The subset here: CD45RA+ positively selected. The CDR3 DNA reads as TGTGCCAGCAGCTCCTCACAGGGGGCGCAGCACTATGGCTACACCTTC. It specifies CASSSSQGAQHYGYTF.